This T cell receptor beta chain was identified in a study of CD8 T cells in ankylosing spondylitis. The CDR3 is 13 residues long. Germline assignment: CDR1 SQVTM and CDR2 ANQGSEA. The ends were cut back, 7 bases at V and 8 bases at J, with 20 bases in the middle. Quantitative barcoded 5'-RACE was used to prepare TCR beta libraries. MiXCR, applied by TCRdb to the 5' RACE reads, yields one record per CDR3 protein. The repertoire consists of about 130,000 distinct CDR3 sequences, with about 7% occurring once and the leading ten covering roughly 12%. This clonotype appeared many times. Its antigen is not identified. Study-wide findings and caveats: There was a TCR beta motif, made of 7 to 9 highly homologous variants, that appeared characteristic of ankylosing spondylitis blood.

Source material: blood, either unsorted or a sorted T cell fraction (not recorded which). This clonotype was sampled from a female donor with ankylosing spondylitis or in good health (not recorded which). The chain has TRBV29-1 and TRBJ1-2; D unresolved. CDR3 nucleotides: TGCAGCGGCTCCTACGTCGGTATGCGGGGCTACACCTTC. It codes for CSGSYVGMRGYTF.